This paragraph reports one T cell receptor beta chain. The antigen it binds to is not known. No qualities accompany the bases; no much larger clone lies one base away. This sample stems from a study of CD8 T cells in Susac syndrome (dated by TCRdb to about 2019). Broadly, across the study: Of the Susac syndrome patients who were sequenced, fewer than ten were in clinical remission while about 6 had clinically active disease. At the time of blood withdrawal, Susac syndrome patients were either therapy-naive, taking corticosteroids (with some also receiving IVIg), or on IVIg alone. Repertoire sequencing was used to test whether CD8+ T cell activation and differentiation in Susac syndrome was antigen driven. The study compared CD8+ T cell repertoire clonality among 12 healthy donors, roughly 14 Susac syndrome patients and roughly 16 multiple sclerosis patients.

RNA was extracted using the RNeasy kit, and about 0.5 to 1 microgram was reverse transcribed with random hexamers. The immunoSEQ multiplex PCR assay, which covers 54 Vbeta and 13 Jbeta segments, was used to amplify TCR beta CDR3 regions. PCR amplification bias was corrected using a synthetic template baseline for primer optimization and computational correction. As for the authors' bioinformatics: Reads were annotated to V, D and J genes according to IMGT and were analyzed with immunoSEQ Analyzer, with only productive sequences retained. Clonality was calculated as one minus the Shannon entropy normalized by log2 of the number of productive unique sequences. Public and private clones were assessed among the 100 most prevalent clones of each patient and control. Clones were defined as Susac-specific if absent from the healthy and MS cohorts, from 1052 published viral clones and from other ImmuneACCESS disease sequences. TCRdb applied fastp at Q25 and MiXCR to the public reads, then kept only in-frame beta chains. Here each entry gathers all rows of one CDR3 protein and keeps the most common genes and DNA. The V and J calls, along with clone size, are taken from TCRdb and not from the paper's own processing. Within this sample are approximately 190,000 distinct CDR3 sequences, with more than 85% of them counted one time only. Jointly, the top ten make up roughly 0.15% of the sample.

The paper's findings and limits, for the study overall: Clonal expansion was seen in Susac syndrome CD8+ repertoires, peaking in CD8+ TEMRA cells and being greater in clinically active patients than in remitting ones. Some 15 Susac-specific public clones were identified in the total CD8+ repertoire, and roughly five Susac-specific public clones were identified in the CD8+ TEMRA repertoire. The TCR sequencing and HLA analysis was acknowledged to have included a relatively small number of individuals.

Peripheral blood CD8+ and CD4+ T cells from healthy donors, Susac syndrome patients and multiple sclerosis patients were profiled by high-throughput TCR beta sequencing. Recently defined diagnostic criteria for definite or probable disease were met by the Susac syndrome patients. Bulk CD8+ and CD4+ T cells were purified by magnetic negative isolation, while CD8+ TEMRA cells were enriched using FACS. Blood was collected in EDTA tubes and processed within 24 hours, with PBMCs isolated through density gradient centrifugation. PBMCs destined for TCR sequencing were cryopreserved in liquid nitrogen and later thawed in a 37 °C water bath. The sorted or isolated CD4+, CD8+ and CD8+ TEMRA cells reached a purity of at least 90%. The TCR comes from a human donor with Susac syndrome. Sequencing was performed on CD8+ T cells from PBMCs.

The CDR3 region has the sequence CASSVGAGGPSDTQYF. At the DNA level, the sequence is TGTGCCAGCAGCGTAGGTGCGGGAGGGCCGTCGGATACGCAGTATTTT. The sequence is built from TRBV9 and TRBJ2-3; 9 bases in between match TRBD2. CDR1 and CDR2, per the germline V gene, are SGDLS and YYNGEE. At the junction V is shortened by 0 bases and J by 6 bases; bases outside the gene matches: 8. From the cysteine through the phenylalanine, the CDR3 covers 16 amino acids. Only the CDR3 DNA is retained, 48 bases long and in frame from the first base.